These 3 T cell receptor beta chains were all obtained from the same sample, sequenced in a study of blood T cell repertoires in COVID-19. Repertoires were generated with immunoSEQ multiplex PCR, while TCRdb's copy carries only in-frame clones and drops some. The sample holds roughly 230,000 clones; more than 75% are singletons and the top ten take more than 0.75%. Sequences were obtained from peripheral blood. All receptors derive from a man aged 35-49 years with acute or convalescent COVID-19.

The chain has TRBV5-6 and TRBJ1-3; D gene uncertain. There are 17 residues in the CDR3. The ends were cut back, 0 bases at V and 0 bases at J, with 13 bases in the middle. From germline, CDR1 is SGHDT and CDR2 YYEEEE. In nucleotides, the CDR3 is TGTGCCAGCAGCTTGGCCGGGGAGACAAACTCTGGAAACACCATATATTTT. The encoded protein is CASSLAGETNSGNTIYF. The variable domain in full, completed from reference TRBV5-6 and TRBJ1-3, reads DAGVTQSPTHLIKTRGQQVTLRCSPKSGHDTVSWYQQALGQGPQFIFQYYEEEERQRGNFPDRFSGHQFPNYSSELNVNALLLGDSALYLCASSLAGETNSGNTIYFGEGSWLTVV.

The chain joins TRBV3-1 (or the pseudogene TRBV3-2) to TRBJ1-2; a possible D gene is TRBD1 (6 bases). The germline gives CDR1 LGHDT, CDR2 YNNKEL (reference sequence). V lost 3 bases, J lost 7 bases, and 21 bases lay in between. The CDR3 sequence is 16 residues long. The CDR3 sequence: CASSHAAGGRTSGYTF. The DNA for the CDR3 is TGTGCCAGCAGCCACGCCGCCGGGGGGCGGACGTCTGGCTACACCTTC.

The chain is built from TRBV7-9 and TRBJ1-6; a possible D gene is TRBD1 (5 bases). The germline CDR1 and CDR2 sequences are SEHNR and FQNEAQ (reference sequence). The length of the CDR3 is 14 residues. Trimming left V 5 bases short and J 9 bases short, with 14 bases between. CDR3 sequence: CASSVGQAGSPLHF. The CDR3 region has the DNA TGTGCCAGCAGCGTCGGACAAGCTGGTTCACCCCTCCACTTT.